This is a list of T cell receptor beta chains from one sample in a study of blood T cell repertoires in COVID-19. Repertoires were generated with immunoSEQ multiplex PCR, while TCRdb's copy carries only in-frame clones and drops some. The table lists approximately 80,000 clones, over 70% of them singletons. Sequencing input: peripheral blood. The receptors originated from a human donor in a cohort sampled during active COVID-19. Both conserved end residues are part of each CDR3. The D gene is left open where the match is weak. Rows give clone size only sometimes, using once, few, many, or a class for an expanded clone.

CDR3aa: CSVGLRDTQYF
CDR3nt: TGCAGCGTTGGTCTCAGAGATACGCAGTATTTT
abundance: .
len: 11
d_gene: .
v_gene: TRBV29-1
j_gene: TRBJ2-3

CDR3aa: CASSQSTPRAAGDTIYF
CDR3nt: TGCGCCAGCAGCCAGAGTACACCCCGGGCAGCCGGGGACACCATATATTTT
abundance: .
len: 17
d_gene: .
v_gene: TRBV4-3
j_gene: TRBJ1-3

CDR3aa: CASSQRGRDGNQPQHF
CDR3nt: TGTGCCAGCAGTCAACGAGGGAGGGACGGCAATCAGCCCCAGCATTTT
abundance: .
len: 16
d_gene: .
v_gene: TRBV6-2/TRBV6-3
j_gene: TRBJ1-5

CDR3aa: CASSSRTGGHYGYTF
CDR3nt: TGTGCCAGCAGCTCTCGGACAGGGGGACACTATGGCTACACCTTC
abundance: .
len: 15
d_gene: TRBD1
v_gene: TRBV7-9
j_gene: TRBJ1-2

CDR3aa: CASSPLTGVNQPQHF
CDR3nt: TGTGCCAGCAGCCCCCTAACAGGGGTTAATCAGCCCCAGCATTTT
abundance: once
len: 15
d_gene: TRBD1
v_gene: TRBV3-1/TRBV3-2
j_gene: TRBJ1-5

CDR3aa: CAWSTGILYEQYF
CDR3nt: TGTGCCTGGAGTACGGGGATCCTCTACGAGCAGTACTTC
abundance: .
len: 13
d_gene: .
v_gene: TRBV30
j_gene: TRBJ2-7

CDR3aa: CASSSLAGYNSPLHF
CDR3nt: TGTGCCAGCAGTTCCCTGGCAGGATATAATTCACCCCTCCACTTT
abundance: .
len: 15
d_gene: .
v_gene: TRBV6-5
j_gene: TRBJ1-6

CDR3aa: CASSIGGQGAEAFF
CDR3nt: TGTGCCAGCAGTATCGGCGGGCAGGGGGCGGAAGCTTTCTTT
abundance: .
len: 14
d_gene: TRBD1
v_gene: TRBV27
j_gene: TRBJ1-1

CDR3aa: CASSLDWDREETQYF
CDR3nt: TGTGCCAGCAGCTTAGATTGGGACAGGGAAGAGACCCAGTACTTC
abundance: .
len: 15
d_gene: TRBD1
v_gene: TRBV11-3
j_gene: TRBJ2-5

CDR3aa: CAWTAGKINTEAFF
CDR3nt: TGTGCCTGGACTGCGGGAAAAATCAACACTGAAGCTTTCTTT
abundance: .
len: 14
d_gene: .
v_gene: TRBV30
j_gene: TRBJ1-1

CDR3aa: CASSPGQTFGYTF
CDR3nt: TGTGCCAGCAGCCCGGGACAGACATTCGGCTACACCTTC
abundance: once
len: 13
d_gene: TRBD1
v_gene: TRBV3-1/TRBV3-2
j_gene: TRBJ1-2

CDR3aa: CASSRGDRGPEQYF
CDR3nt: TGTGCCAGCAGTCGAGGGGACAGGGGTCCCGAGCAGTACTTC
abundance: .
len: 14
d_gene: TRBD1
v_gene: TRBV28
j_gene: TRBJ2-7

CDR3aa: CASSARGGPVLGQPQHF
CDR3nt: TGTGCCAGTAGTGCCCGGGGAGGCCCCGTATTGGGTCAGCCCCAGCATTTT
abundance: .
len: 17
d_gene: .
v_gene: TRBV19
j_gene: TRBJ1-5

CDR3aa: CASSQDRRSGLDEQYF
CDR3nt: TGTGCCAGCAGCCAAGATCGGCGGTCAGGGCTGGACGAGCAGTACTTC
abundance: .
len: 16
d_gene: .
v_gene: TRBV3-1/TRBV3-2
j_gene: TRBJ2-7

CDR3aa: CASSELRWAGGGEQFF
CDR3nt: TGTGCCAGCAGTGAACTGCGTTGGGCGGGGGGCGGTGAGCAGTTCTTC
abundance: .
len: 16
d_gene: TRBD2
v_gene: TRBV2
j_gene: TRBJ2-1

CDR3aa: CASSQGSSGSIYEQFF
CDR3nt: TGCGCCAGCAGCCAAGGCTCTAGCGGGAGTATCTATGAGCAGTTCTTC
abundance: .
len: 16
d_gene: TRBD2
v_gene: TRBV4-1
j_gene: TRBJ2-1

CDR3aa: CASTLTDTQYF
CDR3nt: TGTGCCAGCACCTTAACAGATACGCAGTATTTT
abundance: many
len: 11
d_gene: .
v_gene: TRBV28
j_gene: TRBJ2-3

CDR3aa: CASSLWEPQFF
CDR3nt: TGTGCCAGCAGCTTGTGGGAGCCGCAGTTCTTC
abundance: few
len: 11
d_gene: .
v_gene: TRBV7-2
j_gene: TRBJ2-1

CDR3aa: CASRRTERVEQYF
CDR3nt: TGTGCCAGCAGACGGACAGAAAGAGTAGAGCAGTACTTC
abundance: .
len: 13
d_gene: .
v_gene: TRBV27
j_gene: TRBJ2-7

CDR3aa: CASSLSPGTGGEKLFF
CDR3nt: TGTGCCAGCAGTTTATCGCCTGGGACAGGGGGTGAAAAACTGTTTTTT
abundance: once
len: 16
d_gene: TRBD1
v_gene: TRBV27
j_gene: TRBJ1-4

CDR3aa: CAISEQGLPDTQYF
CDR3nt: TGTGCCATCAGTGAACAGGGGCTACCAGATACGCAGTATTTT
abundance: once
len: 14
d_gene: TRBD1
v_gene: TRBV10-3
j_gene: TRBJ2-3

CDR3aa: CASTRGAFEPQHF
CDR3nt: TGTGCCAGTACCAGGGGGGCCTTTGAGCCCCAGCATTTT
abundance: .
len: 13
d_gene: TRBD1
v_gene: TRBV2
j_gene: TRBJ1-5

CDR3aa: CASSLGTNTEAFF
CDR3nt: TGCGCCAGCAGCCTAGGGACTAACACTGAAGCTTTCTTT
abundance: .
len: 13
d_gene: .
v_gene: TRBV4-1
j_gene: TRBJ1-1

CDR3aa: CASSNRGPEQYF
CDR3nt: TGTGCCAGCAGTAACAGGGGCCCCGAGCAGTACTTC
abundance: .
len: 12
d_gene: TRBD1
v_gene: TRBV25-1
j_gene: TRBJ2-7

CDR3aa: CASSPRQGYEQYF
CDR3nt: TGTGCCAGCAGCCCCCGACAGGGGTACGAGCAGTACTTC
abundance: .
len: 13
d_gene: TRBD1
v_gene: TRBV9
j_gene: TRBJ2-7

CDR3aa: CASSQTSGGAHEQYF
CDR3nt: TGTGCCAGCAGCCAAACAAGCGGGGGGGCCCACGAGCAGTACTTC
abundance: .
len: 15
d_gene: TRBD2
v_gene: TRBV4-2
j_gene: TRBJ2-7

CDR3aa: CASSVVRGMNTGELFF
CDR3nt: TGTGCCAGCAGTGTCGTGAGGGGGATGAACACCGGGGAGCTGTTTTTT
abundance: .
len: 16
d_gene: .
v_gene: TRBV28
j_gene: TRBJ2-2

CDR3aa: CASRVDQGGAFF
CDR3nt: TGTGCCAGCAGAGTCGACCAAGGCGGTGCTTTCTTT
abundance: .
len: 12
d_gene: .
v_gene: TRBV2
j_gene: TRBJ1-1

CDR3aa: CASSLTGGGYEQYF
CDR3nt: TGTGCCAGCAGCTTAACAGGGGGCGGGTACGAGCAGTACTTC
abundance: few
len: 14
d_gene: TRBD1
v_gene: TRBV7-6
j_gene: TRBJ2-7

CDR3aa: CASSLGRGAVGNTIYF
CDR3nt: TGTGCCAGCAGCTTAGGCCGGGGGGCAGTTGGAAACACCATATATTTT
abundance: .
len: 16
d_gene: .
v_gene: TRBV13
j_gene: TRBJ1-3

CDR3aa: CASSQDVRGGSTDTQYF
CDR3nt: TGTGCCAGCAGCCAAGATGTGCGGGGCGGAAGCACAGATACGCAGTATTTT
abundance: .
len: 17
d_gene: .
v_gene: TRBV3-1/TRBV3-2
j_gene: TRBJ2-3

CDR3aa: CASSQSWKGLAGGNTQYF
CDR3nt: TGCGCCAGCAGTCAATCTTGGAAGGGACTAGCGGGGGGAAATACGCAGTATTTT
abundance: few
len: 18
d_gene: TRBD2
v_gene: TRBV23-1
j_gene: TRBJ2-3

CDR3aa: CASSLAGGLDTQYF
CDR3nt: TGCGCCAGCAGCCTAGCGGGAGGGTTGGATACGCAGTATTTT
abundance: .
len: 14
d_gene: TRBD2
v_gene: TRBV10-1
j_gene: TRBJ2-3

CDR3aa: CASSEGDGGFYEQYF
CDR3nt: TGTGCCAGCAGTGAGGGGGACGGGGGTTTCTACGAGCAGTACTTC
abundance: medium-sized
len: 15
d_gene: .
v_gene: TRBV2
j_gene: TRBJ2-7

CDR3aa: CASGRLAADTQYF
CDR3nt: TGCGCCAGCGGTCGACTAGCGGCAGATACGCAGTATTTT
abundance: .
len: 13
d_gene: TRBD2
v_gene: TRBV10-2
j_gene: TRBJ2-3

CDR3aa: CATSRDYTGRIF
CDR3nt: TGTGCCACCAGCAGAGATTATACAGGGAGAATCTTC
abundance: few
len: 12
d_gene: .
v_gene: TRBV15
j_gene: TRBJ2-1

CDR3aa: CAVTRQGPDTQYF
CDR3nt: TGTGCCGTTACCCGTCAGGGCCCAGATACGCAGTATTTT
abundance: .
len: 13
d_gene: .
v_gene: TRBV2
j_gene: TRBJ2-3

CDR3aa: CASSPGQSTNEKLFF
CDR3nt: TGTGCCAGCAGCCCAGGACAGTCAACTAATGAAAAACTGTTTTTT
abundance: once
len: 15
d_gene: .
v_gene: TRBV7-2
j_gene: TRBJ1-4

CDR3aa: CASSLEVEITNTGELFF
CDR3nt: TGTGCCAGCAGCTTAGAGGTGGAGATTACGAACACCGGGGAGCTGTTTTTT
abundance: .
len: 17
d_gene: .
v_gene: TRBV7-2
j_gene: TRBJ2-2

CDR3aa: CASSLFSGTGGVNSPLHF
CDR3nt: TGTGCCAGCAGCTTATTTTCCGGGACAGGGGGTGTTAATTCACCCCTCCACTTT
abundance: few
len: 18
d_gene: TRBD1
v_gene: TRBV7-2
j_gene: TRBJ1-6

CDR3aa: CASHRPQGYEQYF
CDR3nt: TGTGCCAGCCATAGACCACAGGGATACGAGCAGTACTTC
abundance: .
len: 13
d_gene: .
v_gene: TRBV28
j_gene: TRBJ2-7

CDR3aa: CASSLWGGLPEKLFF
CDR3nt: TGTGCCAGCAGTTTATGGGGGGGGTTGCCTGAAAAACTGTTTTTT
abundance: .
len: 15
d_gene: .
v_gene: TRBV27
j_gene: TRBJ1-4

CDR3aa: CAWSVRSYIQYF
CDR3nt: TGTGCCTGGAGTGTTCGGAGTTACATTCAGTACTTC
abundance: .
len: 12
d_gene: .
v_gene: TRBV30
j_gene: TRBJ2-4

CDR3aa: CASKGGTIYEQYF
CDR3nt: TGTGCCAGCAAGGGGGGGACAATCTACGAGCAGTACTTC
abundance: .
len: 13
d_gene: .
v_gene: TRBV2
j_gene: TRBJ2-7

CDR3aa: CASSPGQKDSPLHF
CDR3nt: TGCGCCAGCAGCCCGGGACAGAAAGATTCACCCCTCCACTTT
abundance: .
len: 14
d_gene: TRBD1
v_gene: TRBV5-1
j_gene: TRBJ1-6

CDR3aa: CASEGPTLLSGNTIYF
CDR3nt: TGTGCCAGCGAGGGCCCGACCTTACTCTCTGGAAACACCATATATTTT
abundance: .
len: 16
d_gene: .
v_gene: TRBV2
j_gene: TRBJ1-3

CDR3aa: CASSDSREGTGELFF
CDR3nt: TGTGCCAGCAGTGACTCACGGGAGGGGACCGGGGAGCTGTTTTTT
abundance: few
len: 15
d_gene: TRBD2
v_gene: TRBV6-4
j_gene: TRBJ2-2

CDR3aa: CASSQEIFGGGYNEQFF
CDR3nt: TGCGCCAGCAGCCAAGAAATTTTCGGCGGGGGGTACAATGAGCAGTTCTTC
abundance: .
len: 17
d_gene: TRBD2
v_gene: TRBV4-1
j_gene: TRBJ2-1

CDR3aa: CASSALAAQETQYF
CDR3nt: TGTGCCAGCAGCGCTCTAGCGGCCCAAGAGACCCAGTACTTC
abundance: .
len: 14
d_gene: TRBD2
v_gene: TRBV7-2
j_gene: TRBJ2-5

CDR3aa: CASSIKRGTDTQYF
CDR3nt: TGTGCCAGCAGTATCAAAAGGGGGACAGATACGCAGTATTTT
abundance: .
len: 14
d_gene: .
v_gene: TRBV5-4
j_gene: TRBJ2-3

CDR3aa: CASSLGDEQFF
CDR3nt: TGTGCCAGCAGTTTGGGCGATGAGCAGTTCTTC
abundance: many
len: 11
d_gene: .
v_gene: TRBV28
j_gene: TRBJ2-1

CDR3aa: CASSYFGTGSSGANVLTF
CDR3nt: TGTGCCAGCAGTTACTTTGGGACAGGGAGCTCTGGGGCCAACGTCCTGACTTTC
abundance: .
len: 18
d_gene: TRBD1
v_gene: TRBV6-2/TRBV6-3
j_gene: TRBJ2-6

CDR3aa: CASSLGGSGEAFF
CDR3nt: TGTGCCAGCAGCTTAGGGGGGAGTGGTGAAGCTTTCTTT
abundance: .
len: 13
d_gene: .
v_gene: TRBV7-3
j_gene: TRBJ1-1